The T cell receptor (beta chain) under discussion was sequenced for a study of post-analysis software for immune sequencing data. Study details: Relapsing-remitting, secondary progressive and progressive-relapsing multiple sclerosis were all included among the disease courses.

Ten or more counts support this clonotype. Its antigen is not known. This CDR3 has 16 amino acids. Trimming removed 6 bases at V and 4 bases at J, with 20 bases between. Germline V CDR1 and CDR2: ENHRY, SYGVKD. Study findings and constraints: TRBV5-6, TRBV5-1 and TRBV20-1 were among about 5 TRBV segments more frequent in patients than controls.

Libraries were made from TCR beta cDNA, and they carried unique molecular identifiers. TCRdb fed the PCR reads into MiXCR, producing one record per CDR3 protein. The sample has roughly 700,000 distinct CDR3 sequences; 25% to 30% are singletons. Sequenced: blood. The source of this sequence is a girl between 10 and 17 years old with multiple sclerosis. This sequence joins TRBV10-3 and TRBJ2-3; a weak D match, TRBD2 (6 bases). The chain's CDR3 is CAIRKLVAGSPDTQYF. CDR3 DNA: TGTGCCATCAGGAAACTTGTCGCGGGATCCCCAGATACGCAGTATTTT.